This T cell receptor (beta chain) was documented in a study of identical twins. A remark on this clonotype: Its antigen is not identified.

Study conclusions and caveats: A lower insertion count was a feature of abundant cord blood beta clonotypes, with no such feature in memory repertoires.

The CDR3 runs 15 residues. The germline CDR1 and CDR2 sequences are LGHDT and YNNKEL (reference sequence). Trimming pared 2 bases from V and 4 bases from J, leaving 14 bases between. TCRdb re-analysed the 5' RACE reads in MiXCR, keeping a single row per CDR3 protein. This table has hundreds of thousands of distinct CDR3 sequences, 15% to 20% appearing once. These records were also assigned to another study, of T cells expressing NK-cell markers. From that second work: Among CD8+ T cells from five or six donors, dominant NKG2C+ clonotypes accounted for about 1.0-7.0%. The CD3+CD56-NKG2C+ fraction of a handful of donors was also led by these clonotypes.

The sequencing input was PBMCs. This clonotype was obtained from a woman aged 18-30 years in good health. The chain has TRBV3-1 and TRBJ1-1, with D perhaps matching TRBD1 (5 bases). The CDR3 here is CASSQFGAGSTEAFF. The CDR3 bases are TGTGCCAGCAGCCAATTTGGGGCGGGCTCCACTGAAGCTTTCTTT.